The clone carrying this T cell receptor (beta chain) was counted only a few times. Its antigen is as yet unknown. This sample is part of a study of cytomegalovirus exposure and HLA in healthy donors. Findings of the study overall: An analysis done earlier found most TCR beta V segments productive about 87% or about 30% of the time.

The primer mix had 60 Vbeta and 13 Jbeta primers. Some clones are missing from TCRdb's copy, which holds only in-frame ones; the method was immunoSEQ multiplex PCR. The table lists some 120,000 clones, around 80% of them singletons. This receptor was obtained from a man aged 30-40 years in good health and CMV-seronegative. The sequenced sample was PBMCs.

CDR3 residues: CASSKAETKRVRGKLFF. The CDR3 DNA reads as TGTGCCAGCAGCAAAGCGGAAACTAAAAGGGTTAGGGGAAAACTGTTTTTT. This chain links TRBV21-1 with TRBJ1-4; the table's D call of TRBD1 was not tested on the DNA. TRBV21-1 is shown as a pseudogene. The CDR3 has 17 amino acids.